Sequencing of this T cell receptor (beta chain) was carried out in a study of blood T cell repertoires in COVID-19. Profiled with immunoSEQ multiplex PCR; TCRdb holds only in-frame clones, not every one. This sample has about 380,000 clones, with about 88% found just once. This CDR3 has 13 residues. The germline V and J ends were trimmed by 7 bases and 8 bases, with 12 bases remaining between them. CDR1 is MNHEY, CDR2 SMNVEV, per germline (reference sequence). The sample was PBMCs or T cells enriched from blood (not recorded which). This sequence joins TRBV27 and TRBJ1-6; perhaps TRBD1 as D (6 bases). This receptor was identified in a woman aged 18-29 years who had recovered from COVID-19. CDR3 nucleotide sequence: TGTGCCAGCAAAACAGGGTCCCATTCACCCCTCCACTTT. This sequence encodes CASKTGSHSPLHF.